This TCR beta chain came from a study of high-grade serous ovarian cancer treatment subgroups (dated by TCRdb to 2020 to 2022). Describing the broader study: On average, each sample produced 14,000 to 15,000 sequencing reads and 6,000 to 9,500 unique TCR beta rearrangements. In total there were 95 or so samples, since every patient provided one primary tumor sample and two metastatic tumor samples. Of the roughly 30 patients in the cohort, around ten had no residual disease after primary surgery (R0), around ten were excellent NACT responders, and around ten were poor NACT responders. The study profiled TCR beta repertoires in high-grade serous ovarian cancer patients grouped by complete gross resection or neoadjuvant chemotherapy response under a laparoscopic triage algorithm.

The sample holds one count of this clone. Its antigen is unknown. No quality values exist for individual bases; no much larger clone is one base distant. The roughly 100 tumor samples underwent high-throughput TCR profiling using ImmunoSEQ. Per the source publication's procedure: The repertoire diversity metrics included richness (unique productive sequences), clonality, evenness and relatedness, and the Bhattacharyya coefficient was used to measure similarity between samples. A sensitivity analysis excluded TCRs with fewer than two reads and gave consistent conclusions. TCRdb limited this immuneACCESS table to in-frame rearrangements with V and J called. A share of clones is missing; checked studies link under half to unresolved V genes, and the rest is unexplained. V and J calls and clone size are those listed in that table; D and trimming were worked out from the DNA. Recorded for this sample are around 37,000 clones; 75% to 85% of them occurred a single time. Roughly 3% of the sample lies in the top ten.

From cysteine to phenylalanine, the CDR3 is 12 amino acids long. Here the CDR3 DNA is all that survives: 36 bases in frame from base 1. Per the germline V gene, MDHEN is the CDR1 and SYDVKM is the CDR2. Trimming removed 8 bases from V and 5 bases from J, leaving 10 bases between the germline ends. Overall study results and their limits: TCR clonal relatedness correlated positively with neoantigen level and, by trend, with copy number variation and mutation load from whole-genome sequencing. TCR repertoire analyses were focused on CDR3, and CDR1 and CDR2 were not analyzed. Repertoire similarity between tumors from the same patient ranged from roughly 0.11 to 0.8, while tumors from different patients showed almost no similarity. Because bulk tumor TCR sequencing provided no spatial information, insight into HGSC tumor complexity and diversity was limited.

Collection of tumor samples took place before definitive surgery or chemotherapy. The MD Anderson Biospecimen Extraction Resource handled genomic DNA extraction, while the MD Anderson Cancer Genomics Laboratory carried out the TCR sequencing. The sequence is built from TRBV28 and TRBJ2-1; perhaps TRBD1 is the D gene, with 5 bases matching. This receptor was taken from a human donor with high-grade serous ovarian cancer. The sequenced sample consisted of tumor tissue. The DNA sequence follows: TGTGCCAGCCAAGGGGTACACAATGAGCAGTTCTTC. Its product reads: CASQGVHNEQFF.